One sample yielded the 25 T cell receptor beta chains listed below, sequenced in a study of OX40 agonist ivuxolimab in advanced cancers. Produced via immunoSEQ multiplex PCR; TCRdb's table is partial and in-frame only. The sample yields tens of thousands of clones, about 83% seen once. Sequences were derived from CD4+ or CD8+ T cells sorted from blood, sampled in a trial of the OX40 agonist ivuxolimab. The receptors shown here come from an adult with an advanced solid tumor such as melanoma, head and neck, liver or kidney cancer.

Judged by abundance, this clone is large. The genes are TRBV6-6 and TRBJ1-4, with D possibly TRBD1 on 5 matching bases. The CDR3 has 13 amino acids. Germline CDR1 reads MNHNY; CDR2 reads SVGAGI (reference sequence). V was clipped by 11 bases and J by 6 bases, with 16 bases between them. The CDR3 DNA is TGTGCCGCCGGGGCACCCCTAGATGAAAAACTGTTTTTT. Its translation is CAAGAPLDEKLFF.

This chain connects TRBV27 to TRBJ2-3; no clear D. V gave up 5 bases and J gave up 4 bases, with 16 bases separating them. Germline V gene sequence: CDR1 MNHEY, CDR2 SMNVEV (reference sequence). This CDR3 region has 15 residues. CDR3 bases: TGTGCCAGCAGTCGAATAATAGGAGCATCAGATACGCAGTATTTT. Translating gives CASSRIIGASDTQYF.

This clone was counted once. The chain employs TRBV11-2 and TRBJ2-5, with D maybe TRBD2 (6 bases). Germline lookup yields CDR1 SGHAT and CDR2 FQNNGV. V lost 0 bases to trimming and J lost 5 bases, with 10 bases between them. The CDR3 consists of 14 residues. CDR3 in DNA: TGTGCCAGCAGCTTAGAGGCGGGATGGGAGACCCAGTACTTC. Amino acid sequence: CASSLEAGWETQYF.

The chain has TRBV5-1 and TRBJ1-4; TRBD1 aligns across 8 bases. With V trimmed by 0 bases and J by 7 bases, 5 bases remained unmatched. Germline CDR1 and CDR2: SGHRS and YFSETQ. The CDR3 runs to 15 residues. CDR3 nucleotide sequence: TGCGCCAGCAGCTTGGAACAGGGGGTTCGTGAAAAACTGTTTTTT. Translating it yields CASSLEQGVREKLFF.

The V and J genes are TRBV2 and TRBJ2-2; the D is unclear. CDR1 is SNHLY and CDR2 is FYNNEI in the germline V gene. CDR3 size: 11 residues. V was pared by 5 bases and J by 5 bases, with 3 bases between. CDR3 protein: CASSPTGELFF. The CDR3 DNA is TGTGCCAGCAGTCCTACCGGGGAGCTGTTTTTT. The variable domain in full, completed from reference TRBV2 and TRBJ2-2, reads EPEVTQTPSHQVTQMGQEVILRCVPISNHLYFYWYRQILGQKVEFLVSFYNNEISEKSEIFDDQFSVERPDGSNFTLKIRSTKLEDSAMYFCASSPTGELFFGEGSRLTVL.

The CDR3, as DNA: TGTGCCAGCAGCTTGGCGGCGAACACTGAAGCTTTCTTT. Translated: CASSLAANTEAFF. The chain uses TRBV11-1 and TRBJ1-1; unclear D gene. The CDR3 runs to 13 residues. Germline V gives CDR1 SGHAT, CDR2 FQDESV (reference sequence). The V gene lost 3 bases and the J gene lost 1 base, with 6 bases spanning the gap.

Relative to its sample, this clone is medium-sized. V is TRBV11-3 and J is TRBJ2-5; D is unclear. Between the trimmed V and J ends, which lost 4 bases and 4 bases, there was a span of 10 bases. Looked up from germline, CDR1 is SGHNT and CDR2 is YENEEA. This CDR3 is built from 13 residues. The CDR3 DNA sequence: TGTGCCAGCAGCTCGGACCTGAGAGAGACCCAGTACTTC. Protein product: CASSSDLRETQYF. Supplemented by reference TRBV11-3 and TRBJ2-5, the full variable domain reads EAGVVQSPRYKIIEKKQPVAFWCNPISGHNTLYWYLQNLGQGPELLIRYENEEAVDDSQLPKDRFSAERLKGVDSTLKIQPAELGDSAVYLCASSSDLRETQYFGPGTRLLVL.

J is TRBJ1-5 and V is TRBV15, with 7 bases matching TRBD1. CDR3 length: 15 amino acids. Germline-derived CDR1 and CDR2 are LNHNV and YYDKDF (reference sequence). Trimming at V came to 0 bases and at J to 6 bases, leaving 5 bases not matched to a gene. The CDR3 region is CATSRDRGGGQPQHF. The CDR3 bases are TGTGCCACCAGCAGAGATAGAGGGGGCGGTCAGCCCCAGCATTTT. Using reference TRBV15 and TRBJ1-5 for the parts outside the CDR3, the full variable domain is DAMVIQNPRYQVTQFGKPVTLSCSQTLNHNVMYWYQQKSSQAPKLLFHYYDKDFNNEADTPDNFQSRRPNTSFCFLDIRSPGLGDTAMYLCATSRDRGGGQPQHFGDGTRLSIL.

The chain combines TRBV7-9 with TRBJ1-4, with a tentative D call TRBD1 (5 bases). Germline-derived CDR1 and CDR2 are SEHNR and FQNEAQ (reference sequence). Trimming took off 7 bases at V and 8 bases at J, with 8 bases between the two ends. There are 11 residues in the CDR3. The CDR3 DNA reads as TGTGCCAGCAAAGAGGGGGAAAAACTGTTTTTT. Translation gives CASKEGEKLFF.

The chain is built from TRBV27 and TRBJ1-5; 7 bases line up with TRBD1. The CDR3 extends over 14 amino acids. In germline, CDR1 is MNHEY, CDR2 SMNVEV (reference sequence). V was clipped by 6 bases and J by 5 bases; unmatched bases: 7. CDR3 protein: CASSLGDSYQPQHF. CDR3 bases: TGTGCCAGCAGCCTAGGGGACAGTTATCAGCCCCAGCATTTT.

The J gene is TRBJ1-4, the V gene TRBV2; 7 nucleotides line up with TRBD1. The CDR3 spans 14 residues. Per germline, CDR1 SNHLY and CDR2 FYNNEI. V dropped 7 bases and J dropped 3; count of bases not matched to a gene: 5. This chain's CDR3 is CASTETGSNEKLFF. In nucleotides, the CDR3 is TGTGCCAGCACTGAGACAGGGTCTAATGAAAAACTGTTTTTT.

The chain uses TRBV7-3 and TRBJ1-2, with D perhaps TRBD1 (6 bases). This CDR3 comprises 16 residues. V lost 1 base, J lost 8 bases, and 20 bases lay in between. The germline CDR1 and CDR2 sequences are SGHTA and FQGTGA. The CDR3 loop reads CASSLNPSFSGDGYTF. CDR3 in DNA: TGTGCCAGCAGCTTAAACCCGAGCTTTTCAGGGGACGGCTACACCTTC.

The table lists this clone with a few counts. V and J are TRBV5-8 and TRBJ2-2, with D uncertain. V was pared by 4 bases and J by 1 base, with 11 bases between. In germline, CDR1 is SGHTS, CDR2 YDEGEE. The length of the CDR3 is 15 residues. The CDR3: CASSRWIKNTGELFF. CDR3 DNA: TGTGCCAGCAGCCGTTGGATTAAGAACACCGGGGAGCTGTTTTTT.

The table lists this clone with a count of one. The chain has TRBV4-1 and TRBJ1-1, with D unclear. The CDR3 loop spans 17 amino acids. The germline CDR1 and CDR2 sequences are MGHRA and YSYEKL. V lost 1 base to trimming and J lost 7 bases, with 22 bases between them. The CDR3 here is CASSQALLDLRSSEAFF. CDR3 DNA sequence: TGCGCCAGCAGCCAAGCCCTACTGGACCTCCGAAGCAGTGAAGCTTTCTTT.

This sequence joins TRBV30 and TRBJ2-5; D is perhaps TRBD2 (5 bases). Germline loops: CDR1 GTSNPN, CDR2 SVGIG (reference sequence). The CDR3 is made up of 11 amino acids. V lost 5 bases to trimming and J lost 5 bases, with 9 bases between them. Here the CDR3 DNA reads TGTGCCTGGTGGGGAGCCGAGACCCAGTACTTC. This gives the protein CAWWGAETQYF.

This rearrangement joins TRBV28 to TRBJ2-7, with D uncertain. Germline CDR1 reads MDHEN; CDR2 reads SYDVKM. The CDR3 is made up of 12 amino acids. V was trimmed by 1 base and J by 2 bases, leaving 3 bases between them. CDR3 nucleotide sequence: TGTGCCAGCAGTTTATCCACCTACGAGCAGTACTTC. Amino acids: CASSLSTYEQYF.

CDR3 sequence reads: CASSPPRTGVTGELFF. In DNA, the CDR3 is TGTGCCAGCAGCCCCCCGAGGACAGGGGTCACCGGGGAGCTGTTTTTT. This chain connects TRBV9 to TRBJ2-2, with 9 positions matching TRBD1. CDR3 size: 16 residues. The V segment lost 4 bases and the J segment 4 bases; nucleotides outside the gene matches: 8. Germline V gives CDR1 SGDLS, CDR2 YYNGEE.

This sequence joins TRBV19 and TRBJ2-2; D not certain. V was shortened by 3 bases and J by 6 bases, with 11 bases between the two germline ends. The CDR3 has 14 residues. Germline CDR1 is LNHDA and CDR2 is SQIVND (reference sequence). The CDR3 DNA is TGTGCCAGTAGTATTTATTCTAGGTCCGGGGAGCTGTTTTTT. The encoded protein is CASSIYSRSGELFF. Full variable domain (missing parts from reference TRBV19 and TRBJ2-2): DGGITQSPKYLFRKEGQNVTLSCEQNLNHDAMYWYRQDPGQGLRLIYYSQIVNDFQKGDIAEGYSVSREKKESFPLTVTSAQKNPTAFYLCASSIYSRSGELFFGEGSRLTVL.

V gene TRBV6-5 combines with J gene TRBJ2-1; possibly TRBD1 for D (6 bases). V lost 8 bases, J lost 4 bases, and 18 bases lay in between. The CDR3 covers 15 residues. Germline values: CDR1 MNHEY, CDR2 SVGAGI. This CDR3 is CASGLGQRIYNEQFF. The DNA for the CDR3 is TGTGCCAGCGGCTTAGGACAGAGGATATACAATGAGCAGTTCTTC.

The V gene is TRBV27, the J gene TRBJ2-5, with D possibly TRBD2 on 5 matching bases. This CDR3 has 15 residues. Germline CDR1 MNHEY, CDR2 SMNVEV (reference sequence). Trimming pared 0 bases from V and 2 bases from J, leaving 10 bases between. The CDR3 nucleotides read TGTGCCAGCAGTTTATCGCCGCGGGCGCAAGAGACCCAGTACTTC. This codes for CASSLSPRAQETQYF.

The chain uses TRBV5-6 and TRBJ1-4; weak D call: TRBD1 (5 bases). V dropped 5 bases and J dropped 0 bases, with 14 bases sitting between them. This CDR3 spans 16 amino acids. Germline V CDR1 and CDR2: SGHDT, YYEEEE. The CDR3 sequence is CASSETKGTTNEKLFF. In nucleotides, the CDR3 is TGTGCCAGCAGTGAAACTAAGGGGACAACTAATGAAAAACTGTTTTTT. The whole variable domain, filled in from reference TRBV5-6 and TRBJ1-4, reads DAGVTQSPTHLIKTRGQQVTLRCSPKSGHDTVSWYQQALGQGPQFIFQYYEEEERQRGNFPDRFSGHQFPNYSSELNVNALLLGDSALYLCASSETKGTTNEKLFFGSGTQLSVL.

V gene TRBV28 combines with J gene TRBJ2-1; possible D gene TRBD1, 6 bases. The length of the CDR3 is 15 residues. Germline CDR1 MDHEN, CDR2 SYDVKM. The ends were cut back, 2 bases at V and 9 bases at J, with 17 bases in the middle. The CDR3, as DNA: TGTGCCAGCAGTTTAGCGGGCAGGGGCTCGAGTGAGCAGTTCTTC. It translates to CASSLAGRGSSEQFF.

The chain has TRBV7-9 and TRBJ2-7; D remains unclear. With 5 bases removed from V and 5 bases from J, the gap between germline ends came to 10 bases. Germline V gene sequence: CDR1 SEHNR, CDR2 FQNEAQ (reference sequence). The length of the CDR3 is 12 residues. CDR3 nucleotides: TGTGCCAGCAGCCAACCGGGTAACGAGCAGTACTTC. This gives the protein CASSQPGNEQYF.

This clone has only a few counts. The rearrangement links TRBV28 to TRBJ1-5, with D maybe TRBD1 (6 bases). The CDR3 length is 15 residues. Germline-derived CDR1 and CDR2 are MDHEN and SYDVKM. V was clipped by 3 bases and J by 7 bases, with 16 bases between them. CDR3: CASSFRDNGLQPQHF. CDR3 in DNA: TGTGCCAGCAGTTTCCGGGACAATGGTCTCCAGCCCCAGCATTTT.

The rearrangement uses TRBV5-6 and TRBJ2-3, with 9 bases identical to TRBD2. Germline values: CDR1 SGHDT, CDR2 YYEEEE. J lost 6 bases, V lost 0 bases, and 8 bases had no gene match. The CDR3 consists of 16 residues. For the CDR3, the DNA is TGTGCCAGCAGCTTGGCCAGGCGGGGGGGTAGGGATACGCAGTATTTT. It codes for CASSLARRGGRDTQYF.